A single sample is the source of the 31 T cell receptor beta chains below, sequenced in a study of blood T cells in healthy people across ages. Primers used in a second PCR of about 6 to 12 cycles were a sample-barcoded 5' primer and a J-beta primer mix. One entry per CDR3 protein, called by TCRdb with MiXCR from the 5' RACE reads. The profile shows about 1.8 million distinct CDR3 sequences, roughly 50% of them singletons. The sample consisted of blood. The receptors originated from a middle-aged woman in good health.

To note about this clonotype: One junction end disagrees with the germline gene, perhaps due to a read error. This chain joins TRBV6-5 and TRBJ2-3; the match to TRBD2 covers 7 bases. CDR1 MNHEY and CDR2 SVGAGI come from the germline V gene. CDR3 size: 15 residues. The chain's CDR3 is CASSYSRDYTDTRYF. The CDR3, as DNA: TGTGCCAGCAGTTACTCGAGGGACTACACAGATACGCGGTATTTT.

A single count supports this clonotype. One end of the junction does not line up with germline, which may come from a read error. The chain carries TRBV7-2 and TRBJ2-1; TRBD1 agrees at 8 bases. The germline V gene encodes CDR1 SGHTA and CDR2 FQGNSA. The length of the CDR3 is 14 residues. The CDR3 DNA reads as TGTGCCAGCAGCCGAGACCCAGGGGGCAATGAGCGGTTCTTC. Protein: CASSRDPGGNERFF.

The chain couples TRBV27 to TRBJ1-5, with D uncertain. Trimming removed 7 bases from V and 5 bases from J, with 6 bases in between. The CDR3 loop spans 11 amino acids. The V gene's germline CDR1 is MNHEY and CDR2 SMNVEV (reference sequence). The CDR3 here is CASTIYQPQHF. The CDR3, as DNA: TGTGCCAGCACCATATATCAGCCCCAGCATTTT.

The V gene is TRBV6-2 or TRBV6-3, the J gene TRBJ2-7; 10 bases agree with TRBD1. V lost 7 bases, J lost 5 bases, and 5 bases stayed unmatched. Looked up from germline, CDR1 is MNHEY and CDR2 is SVGEGT. There are 13 residues in the CDR3. The CDR3 spells CASIGDRGNEQYF. The CDR3 bases are TGTGCCAGCATTGGGGACAGGGGCAACGAGCAGTACTTC.

This clonotype showed up just a few times. This chain connects TRBV4-3 to TRBJ2-7, with 10 bases that match TRBD1. The CDR3 consists of 15 residues. The J segment lost 7 bases and the V segment lost 3 bases, leaving 9 bases of the junction unmatched. CDR1 LGHNA and CDR2 YSLEER come from the germline V gene. DNA for the CDR3: TGCGCCAGCAGCCACACCGGGACAGGGGCCCCTGAGCAGTACTTC. Amino acids: CASSHTGTGAPEQYF.

This clonotype was counted a few times. The CDR3 region has the DNA TGTGCCAGCAGTTACAACCCGGCCACGTATACCTACGAGCAGTACTTC. It specifies CASSYNPATYTYEQYF. This chain links TRBV6-2 or TRBV6-3 with TRBJ2-7; the D is unclear. Germline CDR1 and CDR2: MNHEY and SVGEGT. The CDR3 is made up of 16 amino acids. V shed 2 bases and J shed 2 bases, with 16 bases lying between them.

The table lists this clonotype with a few counts. The V and J genes are TRBV20-1 and TRBJ2-4; TRBD2 might be the D (6 bases). The J call could be wrong; TRBJ2-7 is a better fit for the DNA end. Germline V gives CDR1 DFQATT, CDR2 SNEGSKA (reference sequence). The CDR3 has 15 amino acids. The CDR3 bases are TGCAGTGCTAAGTCGACCTTTCGTGCGGGGCTCGAGCAGTACTTC. This codes for CSAKSTFRAGLEQYF.

Only a few counts were recorded for this clonotype. The chain links TRBV20-1 to TRBJ2-4, with TRBD1 matching 8 bases. The tail of the sequence fits TRBJ2-5 better, so the J call may be wrong. The CDR3 loop spans 12 amino acids. Germline V CDR1 and CDR2: DFQATT, SNEGSKA (reference sequence). CDR3 protein: CSAQQGEETQYF. The CDR3 coding sequence is TGCAGTGCGCAACAGGGGGAAGAGACCCAGTACTTC.

In this sample, this clonotype turned up a few times. The V and J genes are TRBV6-6 and TRBJ2-3; the match to TRBD2 covers 8 bases. CDR1 and CDR2 from the germline V gene are MNHNY and SVGAGI (reference sequence). The CDR3 runs to 16 residues. The trim removed 5 bases at V and 1 base at J, leaving 8 bases unmatched. The CDR3 nucleotides are TGTGCCAGCAGTCACGCCGGGACTAGTGGCACAGATACGCAGTATTTT. Amino acid sequence: CASSHAGTSGTDTQYF.

The CDR3 region is CASSQGSSGSGSYNEQFF. The CDR3 DNA reads TGTGCCAGCAGCCAAGGGTCCTCGGGTTCTGGTTCTTACAATGAGCAGTTCTTC. The V and J genes are TRBV4-2 and TRBJ2-1; D is ambiguous. Germline V gene sequence: CDR1 LGHNA, CDR2 YNFKEQ. The CDR3 is 18 residues long. V lost 1 base and J lost 4, with 20 bases in between.

The sample holds one count of this clonotype. V is TRBV15 and J is TRBJ1-2; TRBD1 agrees at 9 bases. From germline, CDR1 is LNHNV and CDR2 YYDKDF (reference sequence). CDR3 length equals 15 residues. The J segment lost 6 bases and the V segment lost 4 bases, leaving 9 bases of the junction unmatched. Here the CDR3 DNA reads TGTGCCACCAGCAAGGGGGCCGGGACAGGGAATGGCTACACCTTC. Translated, it gives CATSKGAGTGNGYTF.

A remark on this clonotype: The junction and the germline gene differ at one end; a read error may be behind it. V gene TRBV9 combines with J gene TRBJ2-3, with 11 bases aligning to TRBD2. Germline V gene data show CDR1 as SGDLS and CDR2 as YYNGEE. The CDR3 spans 14 residues. The CDR3 DNA follows: TGTGCCAGCACGACTAGCGGGACCACAGGTACGCAGTATTTT. It codes for CASTTSGTTGTQYF.

J is TRBJ1-1 and V is TRBV10-3; the D gene is possibly TRBD1 (5 bases). V lost 3 bases and J lost 2, with 16 bases in between. The CDR3 is 16 amino acids. Per germline, CDR1 ENHRY and CDR2 SYGVKD. This CDR3 reads CAISDPLTAPNTEAFF. CDR3 in DNA: TGTGCCATCAGTGATCCCCTGACAGCCCCAAACACTGAAGCTTTCTTT.

V is TRBV20-1 and J is TRBJ2-7; 7 bases line up with TRBD1. J lost 0 bases, V lost 4 bases, and 9 bases had no gene match. The germline CDR1 and CDR2 sequences are DFQATT and SNEGSKA (reference sequence). CDR3 length: 15 residues. The CDR3 nucleotides read TGCAGTGCTATGCGAGGACAGGCTAGCTCCTACGAGCAGTACTTC. Protein: CSAMRGQASSYEQYF.

The V and J genes are TRBV14 and TRBJ2-1; TRBD1 agrees at 9 bases. The CDR3 is made up of 16 amino acids. V lost 0 bases, J lost 10 bases, and 10 bases stayed unmatched. Germline loops: CDR1 SGHDN, CDR2 FVKESK. CDR3 residues: CASSQELGQGIREQFF. In DNA, the CDR3 is TGTGCCAGCAGCCAAGAATTAGGACAGGGGATAAGGGAGCAGTTCTTC.

This clonotype was observed a few times. The chain employs TRBV5-1 and TRBJ2-7; D perhaps matches TRBD1 (5 bases). From germline, CDR1 is SGHRS and CDR2 YFSETQ. This CDR3 has 13 residues. Trimming stripped 4 bases from V and 10 bases from J, with 18 bases between. This CDR3 is CASSPDIYGTQYF. The CDR3 bases are TGCGCCAGCAGCCCGGACATCTACGGTACCCAGTACTTC. Looking up the rest from reference TRBV5-1 and TRBJ2-7 gives the full variable domain: KAGVTQTPRYLIKTRGQQVTLSCSPISGHRSVSWYQQTPGQGLQFLFEYFSETQRNKGNFPGRFSGRQFSNSRSEMNVSTLELGDSALYLCASSPDIYGTQYFGPGTRLTVT.

This clonotype was detected a few times. This rearrangement joins TRBV24-1 to TRBJ2-3, with 9 bases matching TRBD1. Germline lookup yields CDR1 KGHDR and CDR2 SFDVKD. Unmatched junction bases numbered 8, after V lost 3 bases and J lost 2 bases. This CDR3 comprises 17 residues. The CDR3 DNA is TGTGCCACCAGTGATCCCCGGACAGGGGACTTCACAGATACGCAGTATTTT. Translation gives CATSDPRTGDFTDTQYF.

The V gene is TRBV29-1, the J gene TRBJ2-5; D uncertain. The ends were cut back, 4 bases at V and 7 bases at J, with 10 bases in the middle. The CDR3 covers 11 residues. CDR1 is SQVTM and CDR2 is ANQGSEA in the germline V gene. DNA of the CDR3: TGCAGCGTTGGGTTGGTGGGGACCCAGTACTTC. Protein product: CSVGLVGTQYF.

This clonotype has just a few counts. The chain has TRBV6-1 and TRBJ2-3, with 7 bases aligning to TRBD2. The trim removed 10 bases at V and 2 bases at J, leaving 3 bases unmatched. This CDR3 has 12 residues. Germline CDR1 is MNHNS and CDR2 is SASEGT. The CDR3 DNA sequence: TGTGCCATTGCGGGGGACACAGATACGCAGTATTTT. It encodes CAIAGDTDTQYF.

The chain joins TRBV7-2 to TRBJ1-1; TRBD1 agrees at 9 bases. CDR3 length: 18 amino acids. V gave up 1 base and J gave up 0 bases; unmatched junction bases: 9. Germline CDR1 is SGHTA and CDR2 is FQGNSA. CDR3 residues: CASSLGGTGWEVNTEAFF. Here the CDR3 DNA reads TGTGCCAGCAGCTTAGGAGGGACAGGGTGGGAAGTGAACACTGAAGCTTTCTTT.

The chain couples TRBV4-1 to TRBJ2-3; 9 bases agree with TRBD2. Germline V lookup: CDR1 MGHRA, CDR2 YSYEKL. The length of the CDR3 is 19 residues. The V segment lost 0 bases and the J segment 3 bases; nucleotides outside the gene matches: 13. CDR3 residues: CASSQELAGKTERTDTQYF. The CDR3 coding sequence is TGCGCCAGCAGCCAAGAACTAGCGGGTAAGACCGAACGGACAGATACGCAGTATTTT.

J is TRBJ2-3 and V is TRBV4-2; D gene unclear. Deletions cut 2 bases from V and 6 bases from J, with 9 bases between. Germline values: CDR1 LGHNA, CDR2 YNFKEQ. The CDR3 runs to 13 residues. The CDR3 sequence: CASSQNFWDTQYF. CDR3 nucleotide sequence: TGTGCCAGCAGCCAAAACTTCTGGGATACGCAGTATTTT.

This clonotype was seen only a few times. CDR3 amino acids: CASSQSLRPDKSYEQYF. CDR3 in DNA: TGCGCCAGCAGTCAATCCCTCCGACCAGACAAGTCCTACGAGCAGTACTTC. The chain has TRBV23-1 and TRBJ2-7; no firm D call. TRBV23-1 is labeled an ORF, and its function is uncertain. Trimming removed 0 bases at V and 1 base at J, with 16 bases between. The CDR3 spans 17 residues.

The genes are TRBV25-1 and TRBJ1-5, with 7 bases matching TRBD1. This CDR3 comprises 14 residues. V lost 3 bases to trimming and J lost 6 bases; unmatched junction nucleotides: 5. Looked up from germline, CDR1 is MGHDK and CDR2 is SYGVNS. The CDR3 DNA follows: TGTGCCAGCAGTGATAGCAGGGGGGTTCAGCCCCAGCATTTT. As protein: CASSDSRGVQPQHF.

The chain is built from TRBV10-3 and TRBJ2-3, with 9 bases identical to TRBD2. There are 13 residues in the CDR3. V was pared by 6 bases and J by 5 bases, with 3 bases of the junction left unmatched. Germline CDR1 ENHRY, CDR2 SYGVKD. CDR3 sequence reads: CAISLAGEDTQYF. The CDR3 DNA reads TGTGCCATCAGCTTAGCGGGGGAAGATACGCAGTATTTT.

The rearrangement links TRBV7-2 to TRBJ2-5; the match to TRBD2 covers 12 bases. This CDR3 has 16 amino acids. J gave up 11 bases and V 6 bases, and 16 bases lay outside the gene matches. Germline values: CDR1 SGHTA, CDR2 FQGNSA. The CDR3 loop is CASRAGTSGPYNEQYF. CDR3 DNA sequence: TGTGCCAGCAGGGCAGGGACTAGCGGGCCTTACAATGAGCAGTACTTC.

This clonotype was seen a few times. This chain links TRBV20-1 with TRBJ2-5; the D is unclear. Trimming stripped 3 bases from V and 5 bases from J, with 10 bases between. The CDR3 is 12 residues long. The V gene's germline CDR1 is DFQATT and CDR2 SNEGSKA (reference sequence). Written as DNA, the CDR3 is TGCAGTGCTAGTGGAGATGGCGAGACCCAGTACTTC. Translation: CSASGDGETQYF.

The V gene is TRBV7-2, the J gene TRBJ1-4, with D hard to call. CDR1 SGHTA and CDR2 FQGNSA come from the germline V gene. Trimming took off 5 bases at V and 11 bases at J, with 24 bases between the two ends. There are 16 residues in the CDR3. CDR3 region: CASSKPPGDQREKLFF. In nucleotides, the CDR3 is TGTGCCAGCAGCAAACCCCCGGGAGATCAGAGGGAGAAACTGTTTTTT.

This chain connects TRBV6-2 or TRBV6-3 to TRBJ1-5; perhaps TRBD1 as D (5 bases). Germline lookup yields CDR1 MNHEY and CDR2 SVGEGT. The CDR3 consists of 18 residues. V lost 5 bases, J lost 2 bases, and 22 bases lay in between. The CDR3 is CASSKHLTGGVGNQPQHF. The CDR3, as DNA: TGTGCCAGCAGTAAACACCTTACGGGGGGGGTTGGCAATCAGCCCCAGCATTTT.

The CDR3: CASSLTSKNEQFF. DNA for the CDR3: TGTGCCAGCAGCTTAACGTCGAAAAATGAGCAGTTCTTC. V usage is TRBV7-3 and J usage is TRBJ2-1; D not certain. V was trimmed by 0 bases and J by 7 bases, leaving 7 bases between them. In germline, CDR1 is SGHTA, CDR2 FQGTGA. CDR3 size: 13 residues.

The chain joins TRBV20-1 to TRBJ2-1; the match to TRBD2 covers 13 bases. The germline CDR1 and CDR2 sequences are DFQATT and SNEGSKA (reference sequence). After removal of 0 bases from V and 8 bases from J, the junction contained 4 bases not matched to a gene. The CDR3 length is 15 residues. CDR3 loop: CSARDGTSGAHEQFF. The DNA of the CDR3 is TGCAGTGCTAGAGATGGGACTAGCGGGGCCCATGAGCAGTTCTTC.